This T cell receptor (beta chain) was identified in a study of cytomegalovirus exposure and HLA in healthy donors (dated by TCRdb to between 2016 and 2019). Context from the whole study: According to an earlier analysis of a few hundred of the donors, 150 million to 200 million T cells yielded 120 million or so unique TCR beta sequences and approximately 280 Gb of sequence data. An early release that covered about 600 HLA-typed donors contained approximately 300 gigabases of sequencing data and tens of millions of unique TCR sequences. The genetic ancestry cluster associated with self-reported Caucasian donors included 81% of the 398 genotyped donors. The study aimed to test whether cataloging public T cell receptors could reveal signatures of past pathogen exposure. The study used immunosequencing to profile the T cell repertoires of several hundred subjects and linked those repertoires to cytomegalovirus serostatus. Besides the first cohort of roughly 640 subjects, a separate validation cohort made up of over a hundred different subjects was used. To predict cytomegalovirus infection status, the study combined high-throughput TCR immunosequencing, statistical association of individual TCRs with disease status, and machine learning. To study patterns of TCR occurrence, a later analysis re-analyzed previously published TCR beta repertoires from 600 to 750 donors and added high-resolution HLA genotyping. In the later analysis, no new phenotypic data were used to find candidate immune exposures; instead, reliance was placed on TCR beta sequences and their occurrence across donors. An earlier analysis of more than 450 of the donors used high-throughput TCR beta sequencing to judge whether each TCR beta V gene segment behaved as functional or pseudogenic. Alongside the repertoire data, information on donor age, sex, ethnicity and CMV serostatus was compiled. A later genetic analysis took genome-wide SNP genotypes for 398 of the 666 donors and used that subset as a discovery cohort. All discovery cohort repertoires had been generated using a single sequencing platform. Both class I and class II loci were covered by HLA typing, at four-digit resolution. Typing coverage varied by locus: roughly 629-630 donors for A, B, C, DRB1 and DQB1; about 520 for DQA1; over 600 for DPA1; approximately 470 for DPB1. About five DR-DQ haplotypes were handled as single units for association and clustering, since linkage in the cohort was strong. Among 300 to 500 genotyped donors of the cohort, an average of around 250,000 unique TCR beta nucleotide sequences was sequenced per donor, of which approximately 19% were non-productive. Results the study describes overall, beyond this receptor: A later genetic analysis associated a missense DCLRE1C variant with V-gene and J-gene trimming of TCR beta chains, and an independent cohort replicated the association. According to a later analysis, most CMV-associated TCR beta chains appeared to be HLA-restricted, and the HLA associations seemed to be driven largely by CMV exposure. A cluster of highly shared sequence variants was judged likely to represent a technical artifact of the sequencing pipeline. The authors suggested that the approach could potentially be extended to other disease states and immunological phenotypes. The classifier was reported to diagnose cytomegalovirus status with high specificity and sensitivity in both the original cohort and the validation cohort. In an earlier analysis of around 600 of the donors, most TCR beta V segments appeared in productive rearrangements about 90% or about 30% of the time, broadly matching IMGT annotations. The cohort was sequenced for TCR beta chains only, and without alpha or paired-chain data the features that could be detected were limited. Compared with the approximately 700-donor mean, donors in an Asian-associated ancestry cluster had fewer N-insertions in productive TCRs, according to a later genetic analysis. When HLA alleles, especially DR and DQ, strongly co-occurred, attributing TCR associations to individual alleles was difficult. Presence/absence analyses assumed roughly uniform sequencing depth across donors, an assumption that may not hold. In a later analysis, several top co-occurrence clusters were reported to appear linked to parvovirus B19, influenza, CMV and Epstein-Barr virus. In vitro tests confirmed that a few of the cytomegalovirus-associated TCR beta chains recognize cytomegalovirus antigens. A further reported finding was that TCR beta sequences accurately predicted the HLA-A and HLA-B alleles for most subjects in the first cohort. Because some donors lacked HLA typing at each locus, the association tests relied only on the typed subset. Because the 87-base-pair reads could not distinguish some IMGT-functional V segments, including TRBV6-2 and TRBV6-3, those segments were excluded. CMV serostatus was the only immune exposure information available for the cohort. In a later analysis, TCR association rates were found to vary across HLA loci, with the most associated TCRs seen for DRB1 alleles and the fewest for HLA-C alleles. The study gave a list of 150 to 200 TCR beta chains associated with cytomegalovirus. In a later analysis, HLA-associated TCR beta chains showed more clonal expansion and lower generation probabilities than non-associated chains that were equally common. Correlated functional status among segregating V segments might reflect linkage disequilibrium, but an unknown experimental factor could not be ruled out. Specific HLA alleles were associated with 15,000 to 20,000 TCR beta sequences at a false discovery rate of 0.05 in a later analysis. Some 16 rarely observed V segments, including chromosome 9 orphons, were excluded from the earlier analysis of approximately 500 of the donors because counts were too low. Across donors, most TCR sequences were observed very rarely, whereas some public TCRs were present in many individuals.

Looking up the germline V gene yields CDR1 KGHSH and CDR2 LQKENI. Including both end residues, the CDR3 is 10 amino acids long. The cohort was made up of roughly 670 healthy bone marrow donors. At the time of sampling, every cohort member was nominally healthy, though immune exposures that went unrecorded were likely present. The donor was CMV seronegative and was included in the group of a few hundred seronegative cohort members. A peripheral blood sample was collected from each donor, and TCR beta sequencing was performed on peripheral blood mononuclear cells. The Qiagen DNeasy Blood Extraction Kit was used to extract genomic DNA from the blood cell samples. The library was built by means of the immunoSEQ multiplex PCR assay. For the multiplex PCR, a mixture combining 60 forward primers for TCR Vbeta segments and 13 reverse primers for TCR Jbeta segments was used. The CDR3 region of rearranged TCR beta genes was amplified from genomic DNA with a multiplex PCR assay. The Illumina HiSeq System was used to sequence the amplified TCR beta libraries as 87-base-pair reads. The paper's data handling went like this. A later analysis counted 65 million to 90 million unique TCR beta chains across the 550 to 700 repertoires, and 10 million to 12 million of these chains were shared by at least two donors. A nearest-neighbor algorithm error-corrected the raw reads and collapsed the reads into unique sequences, merging closely related sequences to remove PCR and sequencing errors. To assign V, D and J gene segments, CDR3 sequences were aligned to IMGT reference sequences. For a sequence to be retained, a match of at least six nucleotides to both a V gene segment and a J gene segment was required. A rearrangement counted as productive if the CDR3 had no stop codons and remained in frame with V and J, and every other rearrangement counted as non-productive. Following IMGT convention, CDR3 was defined as the stretch from the second conserved V-encoded cysteine up to the conserved J-encoded phenylalanine. Sequences without an unambiguous match to a single V gene segment were excluded from the earlier analysis of 450 to 650 of the donors. In an earlier analysis of a few hundred of the donors, V segments were called functional above 56.7% productive rearrangements and were called segregating when the between-donor standard deviation exceeded 5%. A statistical classification framework was built to diagnose cytomegalovirus status from the catalog of TCR beta chain sequences. In a later analysis, V and J genes were assigned by comparing TCR nucleotide sequences against IMGT/GENE-DB human TR gene sequences. The TCRdist pipeline was used in a later analysis to assign CDR3 sequences and most-parsimonious VDJ recombination scenarios. A later analysis defined each TCR beta chain by its CDR3 amino acid sequence plus V-gene family, and excluded reads lacking a unique V-gene family. A later analysis removed 500 to 600 highly shared, low-generation-probability nucleotide sequences to deal with suspected cross-contamination and a sequencing artifact. A later analysis calculated a clonal expansion index for each public chain from normalized within-repertoire ranks of inferred template counts. In a later analysis, generation probabilities were computed using a VDJ recombination model fitted to out-of-frame rearrangements, and the results were checked against IGoR. A later analysis scored TCR-TCR, TCR-HLA and TCR-CMV co-occurrence with hypergeometric tests, applying a repertoire-size bias correction to TCR pairs. A later analysis estimated false discovery rates by permuting HLA or CMV assignments 20 times. In a later analysis, co-occurring TCRs were grouped using DBSCAN, and TCRdist sequence similarity was added for clustering within HLA-allele-positive subsets. For co-occurrence clustering, repertoires with fewer than 30,000 or more than 120,000 public chains were excluded, along with a handful of repertoires with anomalous nucleotide sharing. This immuneACCESS table, as held by TCRdb, lists in-frame sequences with V and J called but not all clones. Of the missing ones, under half trace to an unresolved V gene in checked studies; the others have no known cause. From that table come the V and J calls and clone size; the DNA was used to work out D and trimming. The sample profile shows 37,000 or so clones; about 74% of them were found once. Together, the top ten hold 6.3% of the sample.

With respect to this clone: Its antigen target is currently unknown. No conserved phenylalanine or tryptophan ends this CDR3, so it is likely a read error. Because the CDR3's place on the DNA is in doubt, the DNA is left out and the CDR3 is given as listed by TCRdb.

Sequences were obtained from PBMCs. The chain is made from TRBV18 and TRBJ2-6; TRBD2 was called by the table and not checked on the DNA. The source is a man under 40 in good health and CMV-seronegative. The CDR3: CAGGLAELHH.